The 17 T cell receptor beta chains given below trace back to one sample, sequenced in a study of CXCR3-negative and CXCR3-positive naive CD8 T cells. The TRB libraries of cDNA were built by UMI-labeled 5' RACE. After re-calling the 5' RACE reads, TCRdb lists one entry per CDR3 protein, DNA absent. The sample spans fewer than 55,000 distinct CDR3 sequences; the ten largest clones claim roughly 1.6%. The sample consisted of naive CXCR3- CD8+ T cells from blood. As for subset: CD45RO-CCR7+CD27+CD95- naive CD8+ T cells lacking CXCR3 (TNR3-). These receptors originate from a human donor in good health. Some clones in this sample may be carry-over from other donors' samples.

The CDR3 loop reads CASSQVAGEQPQHF. The chain couples TRBV4-1 to TRBJ1-5; TCRdb's assignment of TRBD1 cannot be checked, as there is no DNA. The CDR3 covers 14 residues. The germline CDR1 and CDR2 sequences are MGHRA and YSYEKL.

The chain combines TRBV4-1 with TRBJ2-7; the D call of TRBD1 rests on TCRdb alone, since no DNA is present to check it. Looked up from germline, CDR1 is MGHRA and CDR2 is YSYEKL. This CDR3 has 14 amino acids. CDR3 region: CASSFGQGPYEQYF.

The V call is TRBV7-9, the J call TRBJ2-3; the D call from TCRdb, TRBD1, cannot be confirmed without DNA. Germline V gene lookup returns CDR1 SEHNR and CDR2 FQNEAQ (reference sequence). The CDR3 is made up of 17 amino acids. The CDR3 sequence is CASSHSQESITHDTQYF.

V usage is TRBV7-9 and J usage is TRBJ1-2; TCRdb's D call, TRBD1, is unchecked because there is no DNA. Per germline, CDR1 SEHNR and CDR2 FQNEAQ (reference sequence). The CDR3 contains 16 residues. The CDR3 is CASSLATGAANYGYTF.

The CDR3 sequence: CASSFSGIQHEQFF. The chain joins TRBV6-2 or TRBV6-3 to TRBJ2-1; TCRdb's D call, TRBD2, is unchecked because there is no DNA. CDR3 length: 14 residues. Germline CDR1 reads MNHEY; CDR2 reads SVGEGT.

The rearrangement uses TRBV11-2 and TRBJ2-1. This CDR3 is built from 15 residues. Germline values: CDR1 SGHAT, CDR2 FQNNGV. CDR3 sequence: CASSPFYDHYNEQFF.

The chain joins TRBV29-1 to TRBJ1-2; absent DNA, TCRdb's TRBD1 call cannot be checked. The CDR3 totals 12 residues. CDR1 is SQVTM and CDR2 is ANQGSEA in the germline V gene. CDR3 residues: CSGVGGDVGYTF.

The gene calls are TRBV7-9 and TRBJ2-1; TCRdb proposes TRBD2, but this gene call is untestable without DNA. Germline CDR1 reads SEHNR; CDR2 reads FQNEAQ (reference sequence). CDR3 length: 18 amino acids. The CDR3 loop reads CASSLAFLGGTANNEQFF.

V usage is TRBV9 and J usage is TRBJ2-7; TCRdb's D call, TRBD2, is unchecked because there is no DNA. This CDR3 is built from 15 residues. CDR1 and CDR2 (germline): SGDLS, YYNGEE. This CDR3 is CASSGGLAGDYEQYF.

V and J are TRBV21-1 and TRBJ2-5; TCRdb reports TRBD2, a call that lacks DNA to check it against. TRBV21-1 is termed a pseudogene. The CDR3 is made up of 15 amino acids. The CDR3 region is CASSKGGGLQETQYF.

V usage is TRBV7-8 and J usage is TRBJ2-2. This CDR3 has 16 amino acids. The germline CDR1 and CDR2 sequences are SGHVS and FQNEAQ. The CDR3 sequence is CASSPHGSSETGELFF.

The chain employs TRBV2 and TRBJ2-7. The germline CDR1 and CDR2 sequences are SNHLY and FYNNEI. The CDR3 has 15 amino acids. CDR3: CASSEALQGSYEQYF.

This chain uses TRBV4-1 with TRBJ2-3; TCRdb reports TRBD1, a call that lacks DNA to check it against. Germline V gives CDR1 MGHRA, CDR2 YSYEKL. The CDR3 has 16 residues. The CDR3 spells CASSLRAAQFTDTQYF.

CDR3 in amino acids: CASSFVVSKDADTQYF. This chain joins TRBV5-6 and TRBJ2-3. The CDR3 totals 16 residues. Germline CDR1 is SGHDT and CDR2 is YYEEEE.

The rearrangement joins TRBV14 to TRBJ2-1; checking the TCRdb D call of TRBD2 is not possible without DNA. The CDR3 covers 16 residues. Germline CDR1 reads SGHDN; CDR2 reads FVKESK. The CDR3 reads CASSQDAGGPGNEQFF.

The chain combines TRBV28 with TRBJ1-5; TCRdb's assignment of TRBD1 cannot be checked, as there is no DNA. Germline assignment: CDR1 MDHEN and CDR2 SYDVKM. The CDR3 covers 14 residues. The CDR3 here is CASSPRGANQPQHF.

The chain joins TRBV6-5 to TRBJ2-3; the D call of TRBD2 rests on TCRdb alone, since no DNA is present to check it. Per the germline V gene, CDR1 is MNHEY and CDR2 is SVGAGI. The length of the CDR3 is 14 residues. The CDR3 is CASSFSGSTDTQYF.